The sequence of this TCR beta chain was determined in a study of blood T cells in healthy people across ages. As concerns this clonotype: Antigen: not known.

The study, taken as a whole, reports: Without sorted subsets, naive and antigen-experienced compartments could not be conclusively compared. Nothing was known about donor CMV status, and this possibly confounded expanded clonotype changes.

A second roughly 6 to 12 cycle PCR used barcoded and J-beta primers. Each CDR3 protein gets one entry after TCRdb re-called the 5' RACE reads with MiXCR. The repertoire consists of around 2 million distinct CDR3 sequences, with about two fifths occurring once and the leading ten covering under 25%. Germline V gives CDR1 MDHEN, CDR2 SYDVKM. Between the trimmed V and J ends, which lost 1 base and 3 bases, there was a span of 13 bases. The CDR3 runs 15 residues. V usage is TRBV28 and J usage is TRBJ2-7, with D possibly called TRBD1 or TRBD2 (5 bases each). This receptor was taken from a human donor in good health. Sequenced: blood. The CDR3 here is CASSLFGQGVYEQYF. Written as DNA, the CDR3 is TGTGCCAGCAGTTTATTTGGTCAGGGAGTCTACGAGCAGTACTTC. Looking up the rest from reference TRBV28 and TRBJ2-7 gives the full variable domain: DVKVTQSSRYLVKRTGEKVFLECVQDMDHENMFWYRQDPGLGLRLIYFSYDVKMKEKGDIPEGYSVSREKKERFSLILESASTNQTSMYLCASSLFGQGVYEQYFGPGTRLTVT.